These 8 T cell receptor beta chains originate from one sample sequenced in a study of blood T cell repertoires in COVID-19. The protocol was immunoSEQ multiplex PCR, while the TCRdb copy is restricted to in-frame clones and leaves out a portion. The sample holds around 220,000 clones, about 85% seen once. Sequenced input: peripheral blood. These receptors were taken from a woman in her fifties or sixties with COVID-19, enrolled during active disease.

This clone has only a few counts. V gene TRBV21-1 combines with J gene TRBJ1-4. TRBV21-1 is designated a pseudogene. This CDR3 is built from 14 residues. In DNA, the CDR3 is TGTGCCAGCAGCAAAGGTCGGCGGGGTCGCGTACTGTTTTTT. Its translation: CASSKGRRGRVLFF.

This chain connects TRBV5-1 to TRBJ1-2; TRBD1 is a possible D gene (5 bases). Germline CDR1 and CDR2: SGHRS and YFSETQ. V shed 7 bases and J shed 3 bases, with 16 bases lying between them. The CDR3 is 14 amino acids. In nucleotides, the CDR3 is TGCGCCAGCCGCTCCGGGACTGGAGACTATGGCTACACCTTC. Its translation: CASRSGTGDYGYTF.

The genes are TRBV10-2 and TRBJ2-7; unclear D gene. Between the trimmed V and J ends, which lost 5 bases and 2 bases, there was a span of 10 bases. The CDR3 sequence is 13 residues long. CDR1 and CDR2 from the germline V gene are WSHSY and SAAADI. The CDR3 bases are TGCGCCAGCAGTTGGGCCCAGACCTACGAGCAGTACGTC. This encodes CASSWAQTYEQYV.

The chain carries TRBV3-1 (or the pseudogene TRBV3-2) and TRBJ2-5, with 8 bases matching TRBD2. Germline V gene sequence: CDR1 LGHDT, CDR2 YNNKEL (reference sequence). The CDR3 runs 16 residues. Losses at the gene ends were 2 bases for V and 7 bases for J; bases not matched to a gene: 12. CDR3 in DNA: TGTGCCAGCAGCCAACGAACTAGCGGTCCCCTTGGGACCCAGTACTTC. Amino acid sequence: CASSQRTSGPLGTQYF.

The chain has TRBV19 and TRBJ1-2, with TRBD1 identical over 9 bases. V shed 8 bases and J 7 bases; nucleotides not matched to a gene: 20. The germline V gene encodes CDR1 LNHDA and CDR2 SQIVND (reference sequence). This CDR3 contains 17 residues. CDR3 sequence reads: CASSRGTGTPSLRGYTF. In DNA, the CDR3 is TGTGCCAGTTCAAGGGGGACAGGGACACCTTCCCTCCGTGGCTACACCTTC.

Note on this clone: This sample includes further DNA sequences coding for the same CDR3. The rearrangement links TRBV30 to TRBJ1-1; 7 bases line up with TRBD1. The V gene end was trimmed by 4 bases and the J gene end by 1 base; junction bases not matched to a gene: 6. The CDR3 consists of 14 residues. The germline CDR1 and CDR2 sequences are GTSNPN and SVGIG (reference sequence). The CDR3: CAWTTGTANTEAFF. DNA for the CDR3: TGTGCCTGGACAACCGGGACAGCGAACACTGAAGCTTTCTTT.

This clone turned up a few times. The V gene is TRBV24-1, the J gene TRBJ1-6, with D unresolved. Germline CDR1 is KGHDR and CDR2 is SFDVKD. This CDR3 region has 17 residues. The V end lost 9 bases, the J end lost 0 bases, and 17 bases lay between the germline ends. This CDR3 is CATDWHQNCSYNSPLHF. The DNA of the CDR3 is TGTGCCACCGACTGGCACCAAAATTGCTCCTATAATTCACCCCTCCACTTT.

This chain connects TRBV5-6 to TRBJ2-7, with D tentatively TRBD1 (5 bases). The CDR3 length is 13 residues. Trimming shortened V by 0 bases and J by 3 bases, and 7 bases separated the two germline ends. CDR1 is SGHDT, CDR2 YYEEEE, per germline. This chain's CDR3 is CASSLGGVYEQYV. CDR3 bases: TGTGCCAGCAGCTTGGGGGGCGTCTACGAGCAGTACGTC.